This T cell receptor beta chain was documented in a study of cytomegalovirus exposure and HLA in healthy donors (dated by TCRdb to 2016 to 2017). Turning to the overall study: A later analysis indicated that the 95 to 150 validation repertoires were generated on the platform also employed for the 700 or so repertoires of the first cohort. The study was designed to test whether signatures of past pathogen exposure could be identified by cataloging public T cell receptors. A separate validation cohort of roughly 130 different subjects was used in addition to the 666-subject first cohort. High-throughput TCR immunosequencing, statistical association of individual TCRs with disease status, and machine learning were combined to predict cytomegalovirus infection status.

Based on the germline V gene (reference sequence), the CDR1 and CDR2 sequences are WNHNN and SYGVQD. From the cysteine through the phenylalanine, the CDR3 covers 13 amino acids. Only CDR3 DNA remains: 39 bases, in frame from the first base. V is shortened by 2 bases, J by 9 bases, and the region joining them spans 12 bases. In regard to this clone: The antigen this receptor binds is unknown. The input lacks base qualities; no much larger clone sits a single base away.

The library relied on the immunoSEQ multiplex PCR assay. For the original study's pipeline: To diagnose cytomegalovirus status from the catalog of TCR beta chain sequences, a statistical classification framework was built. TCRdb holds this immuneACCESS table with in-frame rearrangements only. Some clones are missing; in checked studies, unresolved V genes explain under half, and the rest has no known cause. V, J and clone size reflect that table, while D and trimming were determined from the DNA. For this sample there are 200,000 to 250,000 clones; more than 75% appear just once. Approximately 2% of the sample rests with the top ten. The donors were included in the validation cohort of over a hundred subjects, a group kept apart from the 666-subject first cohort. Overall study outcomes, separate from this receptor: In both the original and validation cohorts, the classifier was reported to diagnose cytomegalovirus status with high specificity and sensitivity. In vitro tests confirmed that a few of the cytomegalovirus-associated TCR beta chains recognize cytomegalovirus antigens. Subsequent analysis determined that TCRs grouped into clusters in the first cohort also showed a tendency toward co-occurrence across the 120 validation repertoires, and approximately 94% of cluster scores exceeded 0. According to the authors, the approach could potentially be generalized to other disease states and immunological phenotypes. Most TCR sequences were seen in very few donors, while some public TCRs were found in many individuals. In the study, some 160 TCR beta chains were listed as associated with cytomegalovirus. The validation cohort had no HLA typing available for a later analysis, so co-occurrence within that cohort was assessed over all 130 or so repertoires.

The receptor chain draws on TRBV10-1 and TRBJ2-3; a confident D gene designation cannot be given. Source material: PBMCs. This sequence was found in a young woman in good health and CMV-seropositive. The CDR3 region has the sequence CASSEPRFGTQYF. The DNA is TGCGCCAGCAGTGAGCCTAGATTCGGCACGCAGTATTTT.